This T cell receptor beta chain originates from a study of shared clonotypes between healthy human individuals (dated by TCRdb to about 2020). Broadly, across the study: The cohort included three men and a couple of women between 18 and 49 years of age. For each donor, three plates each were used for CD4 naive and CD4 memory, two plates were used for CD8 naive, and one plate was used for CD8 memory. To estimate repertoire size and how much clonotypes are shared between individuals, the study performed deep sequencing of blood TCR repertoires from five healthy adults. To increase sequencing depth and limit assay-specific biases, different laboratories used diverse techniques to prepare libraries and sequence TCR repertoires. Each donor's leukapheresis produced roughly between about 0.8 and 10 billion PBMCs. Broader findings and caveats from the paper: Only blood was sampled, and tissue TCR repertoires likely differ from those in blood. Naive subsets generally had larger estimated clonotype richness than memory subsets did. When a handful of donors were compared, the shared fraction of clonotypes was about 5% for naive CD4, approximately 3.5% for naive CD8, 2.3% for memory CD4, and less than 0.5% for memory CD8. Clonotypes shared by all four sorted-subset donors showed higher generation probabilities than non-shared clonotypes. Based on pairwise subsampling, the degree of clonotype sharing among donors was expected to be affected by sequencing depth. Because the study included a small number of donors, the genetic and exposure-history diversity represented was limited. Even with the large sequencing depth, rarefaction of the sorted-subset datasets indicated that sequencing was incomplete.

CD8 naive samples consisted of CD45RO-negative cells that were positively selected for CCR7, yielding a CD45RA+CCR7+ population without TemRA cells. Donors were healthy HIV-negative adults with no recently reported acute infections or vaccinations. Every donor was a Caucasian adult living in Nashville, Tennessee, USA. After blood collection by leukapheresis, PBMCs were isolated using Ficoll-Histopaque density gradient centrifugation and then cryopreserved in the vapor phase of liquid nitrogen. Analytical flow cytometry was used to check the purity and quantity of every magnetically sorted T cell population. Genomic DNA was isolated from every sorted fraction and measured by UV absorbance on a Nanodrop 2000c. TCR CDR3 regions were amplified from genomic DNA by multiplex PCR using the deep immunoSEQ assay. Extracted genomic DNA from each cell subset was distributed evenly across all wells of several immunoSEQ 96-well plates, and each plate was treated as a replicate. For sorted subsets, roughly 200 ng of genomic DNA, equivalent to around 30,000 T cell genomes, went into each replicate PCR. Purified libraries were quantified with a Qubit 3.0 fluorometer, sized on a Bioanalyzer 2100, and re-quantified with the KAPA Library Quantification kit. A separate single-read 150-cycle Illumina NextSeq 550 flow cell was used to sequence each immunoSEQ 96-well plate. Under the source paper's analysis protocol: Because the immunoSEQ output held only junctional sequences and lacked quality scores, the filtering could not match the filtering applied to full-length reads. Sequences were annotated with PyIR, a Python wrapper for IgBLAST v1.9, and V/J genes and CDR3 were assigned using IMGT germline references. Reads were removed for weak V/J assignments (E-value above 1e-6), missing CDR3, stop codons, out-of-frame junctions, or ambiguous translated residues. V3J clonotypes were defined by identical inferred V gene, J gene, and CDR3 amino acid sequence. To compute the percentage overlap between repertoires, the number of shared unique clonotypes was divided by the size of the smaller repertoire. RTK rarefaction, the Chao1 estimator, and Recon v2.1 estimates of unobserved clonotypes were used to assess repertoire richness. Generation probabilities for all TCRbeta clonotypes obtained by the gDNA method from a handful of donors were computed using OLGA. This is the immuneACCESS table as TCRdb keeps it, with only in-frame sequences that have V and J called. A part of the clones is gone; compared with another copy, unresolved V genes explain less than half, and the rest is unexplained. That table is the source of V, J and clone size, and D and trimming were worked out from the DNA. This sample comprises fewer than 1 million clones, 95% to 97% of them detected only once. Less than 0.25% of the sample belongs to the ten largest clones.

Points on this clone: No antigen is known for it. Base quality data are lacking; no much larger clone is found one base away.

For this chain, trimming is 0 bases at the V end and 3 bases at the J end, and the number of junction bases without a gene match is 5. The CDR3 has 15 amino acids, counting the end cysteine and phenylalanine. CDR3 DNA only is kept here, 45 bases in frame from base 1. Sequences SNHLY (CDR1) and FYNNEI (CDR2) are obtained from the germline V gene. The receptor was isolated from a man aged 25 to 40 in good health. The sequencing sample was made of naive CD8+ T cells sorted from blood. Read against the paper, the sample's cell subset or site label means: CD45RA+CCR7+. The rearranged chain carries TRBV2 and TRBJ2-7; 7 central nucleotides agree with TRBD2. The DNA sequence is TGTGCCAGCAGTGAAGCAAGTCTAGCGGACTACGAGCAGTACTTC. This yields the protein CASSEASLADYEQYF.